This T cell receptor beta chain came from a study of T cell changes during pregnancy in multiple sclerosis (dated by TCRdb to the late 2010s). For context, the study as a whole: Changes in the T cell repertoire over the course of pregnancy were examined in this study in women with multiple sclerosis.

Libraries were prepared through the immunoSEQ multiplex PCR assay. The source is immuneACCESS, and TCRdb retained only in-frame sequences with V and J called. Part of the clones is not carried over; for the studies checked, unresolved V genes explain less than half of this, and the remainder is unexplained. This sample gives some 70,000 clones in total; about 91% of them show up just once. The ten largest clones add up to approximately 1.4% of the sample. In the case of this clone: Its recognized antigen is unknown. Per-base qualities were not stored, and no clone one base away is much larger.

Trimming at the junction amounts to 4 bases on V and 8 bases on J, and the germline ends lie 14 bases apart. CDR3 length: 13 amino acids, cysteine to phenylalanine. The sequence is cut down to CDR3 DNA, 39 bases in frame from base 1. The germline V gene provides CDR1 LGHNA and CDR2 YNFKEQ. The TCR sequence derives from a female donor in good health, enrolled as a control in a pregnancy study. The sequences come from peripheral blood, collected in the second trimester of pregnancy. The V and J segments used are TRBV4-2 and TRBJ1-1; TRBD1 could be the D gene, as 5 bases match. The nucleotide sequence reads as follows: TGTGCCAGCAGCCTCCCGGGGGGGAAGGAAGCTTTCTTT. This translates into CASSLPGGKEAFF.